A single sample is the source of the 21 T cell receptor beta chains below, sequenced in a study of vaccination and CD4 T cells after COVID-19. Using its own MiXCR run on the PCR reads, TCRdb lists one record per CDR3 protein. In the table there are over 15,000 distinct CDR3 sequences, less than 70% of which are singletons. Sequencing was performed on CD4+ T cells from blood, taken after SARS-CoV-2 vaccination. These receptors were taken from a human donor who had recovered from COVID-19.

The chain recombines TRBV27 with TRBJ1-5, with TRBD1 matching over 7 bases. V dropped 6 bases and J dropped 6; count of bases not matched to a gene: 8. CDR3 length: 14 residues. Germline-derived CDR1 and CDR2 are MNHEY and SMNVEV (reference sequence). CDR3 DNA sequence: TGTGCCAGCAGCCGAATTCAGGGGGGTCAGCCCCAGCATTTT. Its translation: CASSRIQGGQPQHF.

This clonotype is a singleton in its sample. The V call is TRBV10-3, the J call TRBJ1-5, with a weak D call TRBD1 (6 bases). The germline V gene has CDR1 ENHRY and CDR2 SYGVKD. CDR3 size: 15 residues. V gave up 0 bases and J gave up 4 bases, with 10 bases separating them. DNA for the CDR3: TGTGCCATCAGTGAGTCGGGGGGGCCTAATCAGCCCCAGCATTTT. Translating it yields CAISESGGPNQPQHF.

The chain is built from TRBV7-3 and TRBJ2-2; no clear D. V dropped 6 bases and J dropped 6 bases, with 8 bases sitting between them. CDR1 and CDR2 (germline): SGHTA, FQGTGA. The CDR3 contains 12 residues. CDR3 DNA: TGTGCCAGCAGTCGTGGGCCCGGGGAGCTGTTTTTT. It encodes CASSRGPGELFF.

This chain connects TRBV27 to TRBJ1-2; no reliable D call. This CDR3 is 22 amino acids long. Germline values: CDR1 MNHEY, CDR2 SMNVEV (reference sequence). The V end lost 2 bases, the J end lost 0 bases, and 31 bases lay between the germline ends. The CDR3 DNA reads as TGTGCCAGCAGTTTAAAAGGAGGCGGCCGGAGCTTCCCTGCCGAGGCTAACTATGGCTACACCTTC. As protein: CASSLKGGGRSFPAEANYGYTF.

DNA of the CDR3: TGTGCCACCAGCAGAGATCGGGGCAGGGACCAGCATTTT. Its translation: CATSRDRGRDQHF. The chain joins TRBV15 to TRBJ1-5; the D gene is possibly TRBD1 (5 bases). The CDR3 contains 13 residues. Germline CDR1 is LNHNV and CDR2 is YYDKDF (reference sequence). The V end was cut by 0 bases, the J end by 12 bases, with 12 bases between.

V gene TRBV19 combines with J gene TRBJ2-6; 8 nucleotides align to TRBD1. The trim removed 3 bases at V and 3 bases at J, leaving 13 bases unmatched. The CDR3 totals 19 residues. Per germline, CDR1 LNHDA and CDR2 SQIVND (reference sequence). CDR3 region: CASSMGDRRRAYGANVLTF. CDR3 in DNA: TGTGCCAGTAGTATGGGGGACAGGCGTCGGGCTTATGGGGCCAACGTCCTGACTTTC.

The V call is TRBV7-8, the J call TRBJ1-2; the D is unclear. Trimming removed 1 base from V and 6 bases from J, with 15 bases in between. This CDR3 is 15 amino acids long. CDR1 SGHVS and CDR2 FQNEAQ come from the germline V gene. CDR3 amino acids: CASSLGRAAYDGYTF. CDR3 DNA: TGTGCCAGCAGCTTAGGGAGGGCAGCTTATGATGGCTACACCTTC.

The rearrangement uses TRBV6-2 or TRBV6-3 and TRBJ2-5; 13 nucleotides agree with TRBD2. In germline, CDR1 is MNHEY, CDR2 SVGEGT. Trimming cost V 6 bases and J 4 bases; bases outside gene matches: 2. The CDR3 covers 14 residues. CDR3 loop: CASRGLAGRETQYF. The DNA for the CDR3 is TGTGCCAGCAGGGGACTAGCGGGAAGAGAGACCCAGTACTTC.

DNA of the CDR3: TGTGCCAGCAGCTTAGCCCGTATCGGATCCCCCGTGAGCAAAAACATTCAGTACTTC. It encodes CASSLARIGSPVSKNIQYF. The gene calls are TRBV7-9 and TRBJ2-4, with D hard to call. Germline CDR1 is SEHNR and CDR2 is FQNEAQ (reference sequence). This CDR3 comprises 19 residues. The V and J ends lost 0 bases and 3 bases respectively, with 21 bases between them. Full variable domain (rest looked up from reference TRBV7-9 and TRBJ2-4): DTGVSQNPRHKITKRGQNVTFRCDPISEHNRLYWYRQTLGQGPEFLTYFQNEAQLEKSRLLSDRFSAERPKGSFSTLEIQRTEQGDSAMYLCASSLARIGSPVSKNIQYFGAGTRLSVL.

CDR3 nucleotide sequence: TGTGCCAGTAGTATTGGGCAGAACAATGAGCAGTTCTTC. This gives the protein CASSIGQNNEQFF. The V call is TRBV19, the J call TRBJ2-1; no clear D. This CDR3 has 13 residues. From germline, CDR1 is LNHDA and CDR2 SQIVND (reference sequence). Trimming left V 3 bases short and J 5 bases short, with 8 bases between.

The chain employs TRBV6-5 and TRBJ1-1; 7 nucleotides agree with TRBD1. The V and J ends lost 2 bases and 6 bases, in that order; junction bases with no gene match: 9. CDR3 length: 15 residues. Germline assignment: CDR1 MNHEY and CDR2 SVGAGI. The CDR3 sequence is CASSYGSGGVAEAFF. The DNA of the CDR3 is TGTGCCAGCAGTTACGGGTCAGGGGGGGTTGCTGAAGCTTTCTTT.

The chain employs TRBV5-1 and TRBJ2-3, with D possibly being TRBD2 (7 bases). Germline CDR1 SGHRS, CDR2 YFSETQ. This CDR3 comprises 13 residues. V lost 4 bases and J lost 5, with 11 bases in between. CDR3 sequence reads: CASSIGGEDTQYF. The CDR3, as DNA: TGCGCCAGCAGCATAGGGGGGGAAGATACGCAGTATTTT.

The chain is built from TRBV28 and TRBJ1-6; D not certain. Trimming left V 2 bases short and J 7 bases short, with 9 bases between. The CDR3 totals 14 residues. Looked up from germline, CDR1 is MDHEN and CDR2 is SYDVKM. The CDR3 loop reads CASSLVLRNSPLHF. In DNA form, the CDR3 reads TGTGCCAGCAGTTTAGTGTTAAGGAATTCACCCCTCCACTTT.

The chain is built from TRBV18 and TRBJ2-3, with 8 bases that match TRBD1. V lost 2 bases to trimming and J lost 3 bases; unmatched junction nucleotides: 4. Germline V CDR1 and CDR2: KGHSH, LQKENI. The CDR3 extends over 15 amino acids. The DNA for the CDR3 is TGTGCCAGCTCACCAGCAGGGGGCGTGACAGATACGCAGTATTTT. Translated: CASSPAGGVTDTQYF.

V gene TRBV6-2 or TRBV6-3 combines with J gene TRBJ2-2; 13 bases align to TRBD2. CDR1 MNHEY and CDR2 SVGEGT come from the germline V gene. The CDR3 runs to 15 residues. V was clipped by 8 bases and J by 5 bases; unmatched bases: 5. CDR3 sequence: CASGRGLAGTGELFF. In nucleotides, the CDR3 is TGTGCCAGCGGCCGGGGACTAGCGGGGACCGGGGAGCTGTTTTTT.

CDR3 sequence: CASKNTEAFF. CDR3 nucleotide sequence: TGTGCCAGCAAGAACACTGAAGCTTTCTTT. The chain is built from TRBV7-9 and TRBJ1-1, with D unresolved. Germline CDR1 reads SEHNR; CDR2 reads FQNEAQ (reference sequence). Trimming shortened V by 7 bases and J by 1 base, and 1 base separated the two germline ends. The CDR3 is 10 amino acids.

The chain has TRBV20-1 and TRBJ2-3; tentative D call: TRBD1 (7 bases). The germline V gene encodes CDR1 DFQATT and CDR2 SNEGSKA (reference sequence). There are 15 residues in the CDR3. V gave up 6 bases and J gave up 5 bases, with 21 bases separating them. The CDR3 sequence is CSASRLSQGGDTQYF. The CDR3 bases are TGCAGTGCCTCTAGACTATCGCAGGGGGGAGATACGCAGTATTTT.

The chain joins TRBV20-1 to TRBJ1-5, with a tentative D call TRBD1 (5 bases). V was trimmed by 0 bases and J by 4 bases, leaving 19 bases between them. CDR1 and CDR2 (germline): DFQATT, SNEGSKA (reference sequence). The CDR3 spans 17 residues. The CDR3 coding sequence is TGCAGTGCTAGAGATCCAGGTAGGGGTCCGACTAATCAGCCCCAGCATTTT. Translated, it gives CSARDPGRGPTNQPQHF.

The J gene is TRBJ1-2, the V gene TRBV19; TRBD1 is a possible D gene (6 bases). The CDR3 has 13 residues. V lost 5 bases and J lost 5, with 12 bases in between. Germline lookup yields CDR1 LNHDA and CDR2 SQIVND (reference sequence). CDR3 sequence reads: CASSPTGAYGYTF. The CDR3 nucleotides read TGTGCCAGTAGTCCGACGGGGGCGTATGGCTACACCTTC.

The chain carries TRBV6-5 and TRBJ2-3; no clear D. The germline V gene has CDR1 MNHEY and CDR2 SVGAGI. The CDR3 is 13 amino acids. The V end lost 5 bases, the J end lost 1 base, and 7 bases lay between the germline ends. Here the CDR3 reads CASSTRGTDTQYF. CDR3 nucleotide sequence: TGTGCCAGCAGTACTCGGGGCACAGATACGCAGTATTTT.

The J gene is TRBJ1-2, the V gene TRBV12-3 or TRBV12-4; 7 nucleotides agree with TRBD1. CDR3 size: 15 residues. The V segment lost 6 bases and the J segment 4 bases; nucleotides outside the gene matches: 11. The CDR3 DNA sequence: TGTGCCAGCAGGGAGAGGACAGGAGGATTCTATGGCTACACCTTC. This sequence encodes CASRERTGGFYGYTF.